The TCR beta chain described here comes from a study of shared clonotypes between healthy human individuals. Sequenced by immunoSEQ multiplex PCR; TCRdb stores in-frame clones only, minus some. Of 2 million to 2.5 million clones detected, about 90% appear once; the ten largest clones hold approximately 0.4%. The V gene lost 4 bases and the J gene lost 0 bases, with 9 bases spanning the gap. Germline V gene lookup returns CDR1 SGHTA and CDR2 FQGNSA. This CDR3 has 15 residues. The split of CD4+ cells yielded CD45RA+ naive and CD45RA-negative memory subsets. Sequenced material: naive CD4+ T cells from PBMCs. Noted subset: CD45RA+ positively selected. V usage is TRBV7-2 and J usage is TRBJ1-4; D remains unclear. The clonotype was recovered from a man between 18 and 35 years old in good health. Some clones in this sample may be carry-over from other donors' samples. The CDR3 spells CASSYGFTTNEKLFF. The CDR3 nucleotides are TGTGCCAGCAGCTATGGGTTTACAACTAATGAAAAACTGTTTTTT.